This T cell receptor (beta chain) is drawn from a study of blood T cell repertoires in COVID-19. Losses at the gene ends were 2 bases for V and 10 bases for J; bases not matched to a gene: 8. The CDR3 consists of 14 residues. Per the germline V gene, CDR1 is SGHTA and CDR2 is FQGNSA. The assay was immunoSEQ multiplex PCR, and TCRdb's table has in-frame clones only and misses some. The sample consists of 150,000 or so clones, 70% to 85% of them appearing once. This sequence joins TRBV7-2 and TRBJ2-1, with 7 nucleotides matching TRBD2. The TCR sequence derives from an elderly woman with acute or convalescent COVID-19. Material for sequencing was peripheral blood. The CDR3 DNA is TGTGCCAGCAGCTTAAGCGGGGCTGCCGGGGAGCAGTTCTTC. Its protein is CASSLSGAAGEQFF.